This T cell receptor (beta chain) stems from a study of cytomegalovirus exposure and HLA in healthy donors. Study at large: Inside one of the first data releases sat about 85 million unique TCRs taken from HLA-typed donors.

With 60 Vbeta and 13 Jbeta primers, the PCR was carried out. Repertoires were generated with immunoSEQ multiplex PCR, while TCRdb's copy carries only in-frame clones and drops some. The table records some 180,000 clones, around 84% of them present only once. For this clone: Antigen unknown.

The V and J ends lost 1 base and 0 bases respectively, with 13 bases between them. The CDR3 length is 15 residues. From germline, CDR1 is GTSNPN and CDR2 SVGIG (reference sequence). Study observations and caveats: One later analysis reportedly identified an Asian-associated ancestry cluster that showed fewer N-insertions than the roughly 700-donor mean. A later analysis reported that several of the most significant clusters appeared to be linked to common viral pathogens, among them Epstein-Barr virus.

The receptor's source is a man aged 35-49 years in good health and CMV-seropositive. The specimen was PBMCs. The rearrangement uses TRBV30 and TRBJ2-7; D call uncertain. The CDR3 is CAWSGNVFSSYEQYF. CDR3 DNA sequence: TGTGCCTGGAGTGGAAATGTTTTTAGCTCCTACGAGCAGTACTTC. The full variable domain, completed using reference TRBV30 and TRBJ2-7, is SQTIHQWPATLVQPVGSPLSLECTVEGTSNPNLYWYRQAAGRGLQLLFYSVGIGQISSEVPQNLSASRPQDRQFILSSKKLLLSDSGFYLCAWSGNVFSSYEQYFGPGTRLTVT.